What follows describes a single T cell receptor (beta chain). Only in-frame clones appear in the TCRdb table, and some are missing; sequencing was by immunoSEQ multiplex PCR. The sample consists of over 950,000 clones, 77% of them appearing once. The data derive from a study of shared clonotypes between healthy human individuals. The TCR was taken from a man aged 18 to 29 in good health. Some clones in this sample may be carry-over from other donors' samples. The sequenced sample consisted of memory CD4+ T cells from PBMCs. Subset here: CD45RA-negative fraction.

CDR3 region: CASSQDAFSYEQYF. DNA for the CDR3: TGCGCCAGCAGCCAAGATGCGTTCTCCTACGAGCAGTACTTC. The chain carries TRBV4-3 and TRBJ2-7; D call uncertain. Germline V gene data show CDR1 as LGHNA and CDR2 as YSLEER. Deletions cut 0 bases from V and 0 bases from J, with 6 bases between. The CDR3 extends over 14 amino acids.